This TCR beta chain was identified during a study of PD-1 and CTLA-4 blockade in melanoma. The data were produced by immunoSEQ multiplex PCR, yet TCRdb's version contains in-frame clones alone and is incomplete. The table lists 15,000 to 20,000 clones, about 69% of them singletons. CDR3 length equals 15 residues. CDR1 and CDR2 (germline): LGHDT, YNNKEL (reference sequence). V gave up 2 bases and J gave up 0 bases, with 10 bases separating them. Sequencing used CD8+ T cells from peripheral blood, obtained before anti-PD-1 treatment. The chain links TRBV3-1 (or the pseudogene TRBV3-2) to TRBJ1-1, with D unresolved. The receptor was isolated from a human donor with melanoma. The CDR3, as DNA: TGTGCCAGCAGCCAATCTCACGGCATGAACACTGAAGCTTTCTTT. Protein product: CASSQSHGMNTEAFF.